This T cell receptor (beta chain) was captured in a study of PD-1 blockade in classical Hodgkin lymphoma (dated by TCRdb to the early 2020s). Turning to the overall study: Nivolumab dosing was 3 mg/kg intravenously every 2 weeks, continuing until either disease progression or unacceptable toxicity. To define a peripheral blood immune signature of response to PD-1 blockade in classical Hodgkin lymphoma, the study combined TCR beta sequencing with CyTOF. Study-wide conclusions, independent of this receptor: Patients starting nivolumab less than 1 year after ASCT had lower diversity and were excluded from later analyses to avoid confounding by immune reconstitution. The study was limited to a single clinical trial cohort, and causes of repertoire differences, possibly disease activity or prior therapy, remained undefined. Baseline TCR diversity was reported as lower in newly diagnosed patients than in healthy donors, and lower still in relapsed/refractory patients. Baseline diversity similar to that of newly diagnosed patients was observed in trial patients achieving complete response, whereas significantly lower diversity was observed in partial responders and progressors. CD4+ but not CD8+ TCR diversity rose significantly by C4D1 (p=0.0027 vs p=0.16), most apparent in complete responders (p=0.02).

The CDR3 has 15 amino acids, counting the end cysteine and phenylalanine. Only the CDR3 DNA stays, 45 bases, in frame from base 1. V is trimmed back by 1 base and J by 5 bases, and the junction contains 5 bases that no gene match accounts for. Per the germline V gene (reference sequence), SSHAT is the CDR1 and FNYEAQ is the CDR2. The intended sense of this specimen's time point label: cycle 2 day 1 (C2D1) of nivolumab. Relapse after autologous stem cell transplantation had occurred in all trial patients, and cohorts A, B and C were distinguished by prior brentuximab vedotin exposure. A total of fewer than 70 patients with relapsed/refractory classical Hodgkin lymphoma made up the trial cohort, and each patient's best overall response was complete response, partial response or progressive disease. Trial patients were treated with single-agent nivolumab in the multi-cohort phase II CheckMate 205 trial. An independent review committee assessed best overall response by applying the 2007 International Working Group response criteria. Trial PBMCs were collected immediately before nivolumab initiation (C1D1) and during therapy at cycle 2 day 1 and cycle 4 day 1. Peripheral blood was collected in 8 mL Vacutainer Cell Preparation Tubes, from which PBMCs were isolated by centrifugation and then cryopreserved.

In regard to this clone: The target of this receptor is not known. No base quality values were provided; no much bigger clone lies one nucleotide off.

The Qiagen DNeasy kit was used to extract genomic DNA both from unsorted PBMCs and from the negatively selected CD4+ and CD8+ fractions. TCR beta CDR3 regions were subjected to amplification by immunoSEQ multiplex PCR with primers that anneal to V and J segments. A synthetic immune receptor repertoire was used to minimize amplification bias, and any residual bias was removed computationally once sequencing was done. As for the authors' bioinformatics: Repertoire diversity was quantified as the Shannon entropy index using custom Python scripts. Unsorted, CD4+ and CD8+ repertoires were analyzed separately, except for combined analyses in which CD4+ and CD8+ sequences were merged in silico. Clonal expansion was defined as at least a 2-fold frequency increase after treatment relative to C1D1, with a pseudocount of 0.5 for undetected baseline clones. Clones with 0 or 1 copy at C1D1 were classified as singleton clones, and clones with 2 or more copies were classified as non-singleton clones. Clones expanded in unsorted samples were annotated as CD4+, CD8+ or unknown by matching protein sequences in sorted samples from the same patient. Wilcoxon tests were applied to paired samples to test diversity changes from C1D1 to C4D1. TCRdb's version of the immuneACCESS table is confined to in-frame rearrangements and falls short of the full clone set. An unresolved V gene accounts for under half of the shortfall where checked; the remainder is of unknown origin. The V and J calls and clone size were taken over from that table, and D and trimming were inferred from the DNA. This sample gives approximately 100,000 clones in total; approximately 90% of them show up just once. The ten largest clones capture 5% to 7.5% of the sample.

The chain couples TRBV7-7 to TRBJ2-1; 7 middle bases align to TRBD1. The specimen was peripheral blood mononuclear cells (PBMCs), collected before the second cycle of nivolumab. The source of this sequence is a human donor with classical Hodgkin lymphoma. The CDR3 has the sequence CASSLDPDRDNEQFF. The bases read TGTGCCAGCAGCTTAGATCCAGACAGGGACAATGAGCAGTTCTTC.